Each of the 10 T cell receptor beta chains below was sequenced from the same sample in a study of OX40 agonist ivuxolimab in advanced cancers. Libraries were prepared by immunoSEQ multiplex PCR; TCRdb keeps only in-frame clonotypes and omits some of them. The sample comprises 60,000 to 65,000 clones, about 91% of which are singletons, and about an eighth rests with the top ten. Sequencing was performed on CD4+ or CD8+ T cells sorted from blood, taken in a trial of the OX40 agonist ivuxolimab. The origin of the receptors is an adult with an advanced solid tumor such as melanoma, head and neck, liver or kidney cancer.

This chain links TRBV7-2 with TRBJ2-1; 15 nucleotides agree with TRBD2. Germline CDR1 SGHTA, CDR2 FQGNSA. J lost 4 bases, V lost 4 bases, and 11 bases had no gene match. The CDR3 totals 19 residues. The CDR3 coding sequence is TGTGCCAGCAGCTCAGGACTAGCGGGAGGGCCGGGCGGTTACAATGAGCAGTTCTTC. It translates to CASSSGLAGGPGGYNEQFF.

The CDR3 protein is CSVEEFRPGGSHNYGYTF. The CDR3, as DNA: TGCAGCGTTGAAGAGTTCCGCCCTGGGGGTTCCCATAACTATGGCTACACCTTC. The V call is TRBV29-1, the J call TRBJ1-2, with a possible D match to TRBD1 (5 bases). The CDR3 consists of 18 residues. Between the trimmed V and J ends, which lost 0 bases and 1 base, there was a span of 21 bases. Germline loops: CDR1 SQVTM, CDR2 ANQGSEA.

This rearrangement joins TRBV6-6 to TRBJ2-1, with a tentative D call TRBD1 (7 bases). Germline values: CDR1 MNHNY, CDR2 SVGAGI (reference sequence). The CDR3 extends over 15 amino acids. Trimming took off 5 bases at V and 2 bases at J, with 13 bases between the two ends. The CDR3 spells CASSPQGGTYNEQFF. The DNA of the CDR3 is TGTGCCAGCAGTCCCCAGGGGGGTACCTACAATGAGCAGTTCTTC.

V is TRBV9 and J is TRBJ2-2, with a weak D call TRBD1 (6 bases). The CDR3 contains 15 residues. Germline V gene sequence: CDR1 SGDLS, CDR2 YYNGEE. The V gene lost 0 bases and the J gene lost 2 bases, with 8 bases spanning the gap. The CDR3 nucleotides read TGTGCCAGCAGCGTAGAGGACAGTAACACCGGGGAGCTGTTTTTT. Amino acids: CASSVEDSNTGELFF.

V and J are TRBV27 and TRBJ2-1, with TRBD2 matching over 16 bases. Germline V lookup: CDR1 MNHEY, CDR2 SMNVEV (reference sequence). Losses at the gene ends were 6 bases for V and 9 bases for J; bases not matched to a gene: 5. CDR3 size: 15 residues. Written as DNA, the CDR3 is TGTGCCAGCAGCCTCGGGACTAGCGGGAGGGGTGAGCAGTTCTTC. This codes for CASSLGTSGRGEQFF.

This rearrangement joins TRBV19 to TRBJ1-3; D perhaps matches TRBD1 (5 bases). The CDR3 is made up of 14 amino acids. Germline CDR1 is LNHDA and CDR2 is SQIVND (reference sequence). V dropped 5 bases and J dropped 1 base, with 9 bases sitting between them. CDR3 nucleotides: TGTGCCAGTAGTCCCGACAGATCTGGAAACACCATATATTTT. Protein product: CASSPDRSGNTIYF. Together with reference TRBV19 and TRBJ1-3, the CDR3 gives the full variable domain: DGGITQSPKYLFRKEGQNVTLSCEQNLNHDAMYWYRQDPGQGLRLIYYSQIVNDFQKGDIAEGYSVSREKKESFPLTVTSAQKNPTAFYLCASSPDRSGNTIYFGEGSWLTVV.

The J gene is TRBJ2-7, the V gene TRBV10-3, with TRBD2 matching 10 bases. Losses at the gene ends were 6 bases for V and 6 bases for J; bases not matched to a gene: 20. The CDR3 has 18 residues. Germline assignment: CDR1 ENHRY and CDR2 SYGVKD. CDR3 loop: CAISLNPGTSALLFEQYF. The CDR3 DNA reads as TGTGCCATCAGCCTTAACCCCGGGACTAGCGCCCTTCTTTTCGAGCAGTACTTC.

This rearrangement joins TRBV4-2 to TRBJ2-3; D gene uncertain. Germline loops: CDR1 LGHNA, CDR2 YNFKEQ. Trimming removed 0 bases from V and 0 bases from J, with 10 bases in between. This CDR3 spans 16 amino acids. The CDR3 region is CASSQDYRYSTDTQYF. The CDR3 DNA follows: TGTGCCAGCAGCCAAGATTACAGATATAGCACAGATACGCAGTATTTT.

This clone was counted a few times. The CDR3 DNA reads TGTGCCAGCAGGCGGGGCCCCTCTAACTATGGCTACACCTTC. Amino acids: CASRRGPSNYGYTF. V gene TRBV9 combines with J gene TRBJ1-2, with D tentatively TRBD1 (5 bases). Germline CDR1 and CDR2: SGDLS and YYNGEE. This CDR3 spans 14 amino acids. Trimming took off 5 bases at V and 0 bases at J, with 11 bases between the two ends.

The chain uses TRBV11-1 and TRBJ2-3; D not resolved. The CDR3 loop spans 18 amino acids. The V end lost 5 bases, the J end lost 0 bases, and 21 bases lay between the germline ends. Germline-derived CDR1 and CDR2 are SGHAT and FQDESV (reference sequence). CDR3 sequence (DNA): TGTGCCAGCAGCCTCGAATACCTAGGGTATGCTAGCACAGATACGCAGTATTTT. It encodes CASSLEYLGYASTDTQYF. Filled out from reference TRBV11-1 and TRBJ2-3, the complete variable domain reads EAEVAQSPRYKITEKSQAVAFWCDPISGHATLYWYRQILGQGPELLVQFQDESVVDDSQLPKDRFSAERLKGVDSTLKIQPAELGDSAMYLCASSLEYLGYASTDTQYFGPGTRLTVL.